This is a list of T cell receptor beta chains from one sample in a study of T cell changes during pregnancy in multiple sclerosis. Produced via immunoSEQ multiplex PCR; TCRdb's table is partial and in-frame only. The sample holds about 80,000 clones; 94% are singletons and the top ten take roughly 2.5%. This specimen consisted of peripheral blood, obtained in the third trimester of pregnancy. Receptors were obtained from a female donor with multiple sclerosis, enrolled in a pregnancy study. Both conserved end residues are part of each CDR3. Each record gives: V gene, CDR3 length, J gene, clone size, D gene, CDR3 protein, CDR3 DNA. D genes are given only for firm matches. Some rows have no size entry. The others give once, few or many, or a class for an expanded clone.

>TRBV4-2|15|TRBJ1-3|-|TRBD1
CASSQGQGIGNTIYF
TGTGCCAGCAGCCAGGGACAGGGCATTGGAAACACCATATATTTT
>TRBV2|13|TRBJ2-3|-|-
CASRGPHTDTQYF
TGTGCCAGCAGGGGGCCCCACACAGATACGCAGTATTTT
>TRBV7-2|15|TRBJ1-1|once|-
CASSWAGQVNTEAFF
TGTGCCAGCAGCTGGGCGGGGCAGGTGAACACTGAAGCTTTCTTT
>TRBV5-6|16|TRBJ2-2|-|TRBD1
CASSLLGQGYTGELFF
TGTGCCAGCAGCTTGTTGGGACAGGGGTACACCGGGGAGCTGTTTTTT
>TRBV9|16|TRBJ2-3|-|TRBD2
CASSVGGLAGVDTQYF
TGTGCCAGCAGCGTAGGAGGACTAGCGGGGGTTGATACGCAGTATTTT
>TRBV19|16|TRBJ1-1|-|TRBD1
CASRSGTGYKNTEAFF
TGTGCCAGCCGCTCCGGGACAGGCTATAAGAACACTGAAGCTTTCTTT
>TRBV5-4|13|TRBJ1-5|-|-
CASSSTPGQPQHF
TGTGCCAGCAGCTCCACCCCGGGGCAGCCCCAGCATTTT
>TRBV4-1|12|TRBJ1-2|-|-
CASSQGQEGYTF
TGCGCCAGCAGCCAGGGCCAAGAGGGCTACACCTTC
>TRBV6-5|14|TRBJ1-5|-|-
CASSYSFVDQPQHF
TGTGCCAGCAGTTACTCGTTCGTTGATCAGCCCCAGCATTTT
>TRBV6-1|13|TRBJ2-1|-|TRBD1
CASSPYRGNEQFF
TGTGCCAGCAGTCCGTACAGGGGCAATGAGCAGTTCTTC
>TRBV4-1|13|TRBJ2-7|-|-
CASSQVGSYEQYF
TGCGCCAGCAGCCAAGTGGGCTCGTACGAGCAGTACTTC
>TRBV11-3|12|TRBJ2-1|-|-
CASSLGGTTRIF
TGTGCCAGCAGCTTAGGTGGCACAACCAGGATCTTC
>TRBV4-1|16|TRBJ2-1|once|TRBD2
CASSPESSGVNNEQFF
TGCGCCAGCAGCCCAGAATCTAGCGGGGTCAACAATGAGCAGTTCTTC
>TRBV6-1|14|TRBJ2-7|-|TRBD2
CASSAGTSGYEQYF
TGTGCCAGCAGTGCCGGGACTAGCGGCTACGAGCAGTACTTC
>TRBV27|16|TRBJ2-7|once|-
CASSLPNRGGTYEQYF
TGTGCCAGCAGTTTACCGAACCGAGGCGGAACCTACGAGCAGTACTTC
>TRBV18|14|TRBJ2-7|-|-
CASSPQRSGGEQYF
TGTGCCAGCTCACCACAGCGGAGCGGAGGGGAGCAGTACTTC
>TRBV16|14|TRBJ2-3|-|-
CASSQPGGTDTQYF
TGTGCCAGCAGCCAACCGGGGGGCACAGATACGCAGTATTTT
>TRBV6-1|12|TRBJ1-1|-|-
CASSPTGTEAFF
TGTGCCAGCAGCCCAACGGGCACTGAAGCTTTCTTT
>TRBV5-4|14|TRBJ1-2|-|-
CASSALTGQHGYTF
TGTGCCAGCAGCGCACTAACAGGACAGCATGGCTACACCTTC
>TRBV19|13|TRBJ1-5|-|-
CASSTGPNQPQHF
TGTGCCAGTAGTACAGGCCCGAATCAGCCCCAGCATTTT
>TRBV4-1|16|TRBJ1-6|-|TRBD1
CASSQDHDRARSPLHF
TGCGCCAGCAGCCAAGATCACGACAGGGCCAGATCACCCCTCCACTTT
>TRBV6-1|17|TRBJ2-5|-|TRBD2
CASSEQRGGSYRETQYF
TGTGCCAGCAGTGAACAGCGGGGGGGCTCTTACCGAGAGACCCAGTACTTC
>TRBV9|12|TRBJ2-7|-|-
CASSKDKNEQYF
TGTGCCAGCAGCAAGGACAAGAACGAGCAGTACTTC
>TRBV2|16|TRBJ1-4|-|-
CASSYMWGVTNEKLFF
TGTGCCAGCAGTTATATGTGGGGAGTAACTAATGAAAAACTGTTTTTT
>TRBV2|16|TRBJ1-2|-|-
CASSDRGLRKGYGYTF
TGTGCCAGCAGTGATCGGGGACTCAGAAAGGGTTATGGCTACACCTTC
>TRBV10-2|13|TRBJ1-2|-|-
CASRSGVEYGYTF
TGCGCCAGCAGGTCCGGGGTTGAGTATGGCTACACCTTC
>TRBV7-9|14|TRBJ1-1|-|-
CASSPLQGSTEAFF
TGTGCCAGCAGCCCTCTACAGGGAAGCACTGAAGCTTTCTTT
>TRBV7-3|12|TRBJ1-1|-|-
CASSSWDKPAFF
TGTGCCAGCAGCTCTTGGGACAAGCCCGCTTTCTTT
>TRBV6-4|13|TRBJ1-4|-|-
CASPWRDNEKLFF
TGTGCCAGCCCGTGGCGGGATAATGAAAAACTGTTTTTT
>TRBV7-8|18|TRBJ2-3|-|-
CASSLALGGGPSTDTQYF
TGTGCCAGCAGCTTAGCGCTAGGGGGGGGACCTAGCACAGATACGCAGTATTTT
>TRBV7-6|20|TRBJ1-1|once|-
CASSPRRPGQRFGANTEAFF
TGTGCCAGCAGCCCCCGCCGACCTGGACAGAGGTTTGGGGCGAACACTGAAGCTTTCTTT
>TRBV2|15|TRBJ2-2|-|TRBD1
CASILDRVHTGELFF
TGTGCCAGCATCCTGGACAGGGTTCACACCGGGGAGCTGTTTTTT
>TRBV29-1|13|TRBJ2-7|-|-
CSVEDPGVSEQYF
TGCAGCGTTGAAGATCCAGGGGTGAGTGAGCAGTACTTC
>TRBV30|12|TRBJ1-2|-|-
CAWEQGAYGYTF
TGTGCCTGGGAACAGGGAGCCTATGGCTACACCTTC
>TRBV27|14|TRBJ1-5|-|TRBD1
CASSFSGGNQPQHF
TGTGCCAGCAGTTTCTCAGGGGGAAATCAGCCCCAGCATTTT
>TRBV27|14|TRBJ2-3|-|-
CASSRESLADTQYF
TGTGCCAGCAGCAGGGAATCTTTGGCAGATACGCAGTATTTT
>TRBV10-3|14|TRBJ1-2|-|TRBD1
CAIPGQGTKYGYTF
TGTGCCATCCCTGGACAGGGAACCAAATATGGCTACACCTTC
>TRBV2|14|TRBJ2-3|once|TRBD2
CASRWGGGTDTQYF
TGTGCCAGCCGTTGGGGAGGGGGCACAGATACGCAGTATTTT
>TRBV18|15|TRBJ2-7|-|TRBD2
CASSPVAGPSGEQYF
TGTGCCAGCTCACCAGTAGCGGGGCCCTCGGGAGAGCAGTACTTC
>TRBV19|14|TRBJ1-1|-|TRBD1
CASSLTGVGTEAFF
TGTGCCAGTAGCTTGACAGGGGTCGGCACTGAAGCTTTCTTT
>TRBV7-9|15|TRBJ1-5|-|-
CASSLGVGENQPQHF
TGTGCCAGCAGCTTAGGGGTGGGAGAAAATCAGCCCCAGCATTTT
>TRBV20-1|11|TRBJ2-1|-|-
CSATTNNEQFF
TGCAGTGCCACTACCAACAATGAGCAGTTCTTC
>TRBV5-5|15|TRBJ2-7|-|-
CASSPQGHPSYEQYF
TGTGCCAGCAGCCCCCAGGGACACCCTTCCTACGAGCAGTACTTC
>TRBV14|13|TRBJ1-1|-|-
CASSLTVNTEAFF
TGTGCCAGCAGCCTAACAGTGAACACTGAAGCTTTCTTT
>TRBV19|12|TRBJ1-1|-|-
CASSITGIEAFF
TGTGCCAGTAGTATAACAGGAATTGAAGCTTTCTTT
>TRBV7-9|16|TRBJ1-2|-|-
CASSLAGEEGWYGYTF
TGTGCCAGCAGCTTAGCCGGGGAAGAGGGCTGGTATGGCTACACCTTC
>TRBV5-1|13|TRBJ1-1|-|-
CASSLPGIPEAFF
TGCGCCAGCAGCTTGCCCGGGATCCCTGAAGCTTTCTTT
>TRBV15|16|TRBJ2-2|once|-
CATSRDKGGNAGELFF
TGTGCCACCAGCAGAGATAAAGGAGGGAACGCCGGGGAGCTGTTTTTT
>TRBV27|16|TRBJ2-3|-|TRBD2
CASSTIAGGISDTQYF
TGTGCCAGCAGTACGATAGCGGGGGGGATCTCAGATACGCAGTATTTT
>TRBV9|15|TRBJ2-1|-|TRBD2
CASSIDSGGNNEQFF
TGTGCCAGCAGCATTGATAGCGGGGGGAATAATGAGCAGTTCTTC
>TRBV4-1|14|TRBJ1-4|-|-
CASSQAGLNEKLFF
TGCGCCAGCAGCCAAGCTGGGCTCAATGAAAAACTGTTTTTT
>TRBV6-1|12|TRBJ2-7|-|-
CASSADSDEQYF
TGTGCCAGCAGTGCTGACTCGGACGAGCAGTACTTC
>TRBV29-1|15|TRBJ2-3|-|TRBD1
CSVVRDRGSTDTQYF
TGCAGCGTTGTTAGGGACAGGGGTAGCACAGATACGCAGTATTTT